This T cell receptor (beta chain) was profiled in a study of T cell changes during pregnancy in multiple sclerosis. The repertoire was sequenced with immunoSEQ multiplex PCR; TCRdb's copy has only in-frame clones and lacks some. The sample records approximately 60,000 clones, more than 75% being singletons. This clone was seen only once. This CDR3 has 14 residues. The V gene's germline CDR1 is SGHTA and CDR2 FQGTGA. Trimming took 6 bases from V and 11 from J; bases not matched to a gene: 15. This chain joins TRBV7-3 and TRBJ1-1; 7 bases are shared with TRBD1. The receptor was isolated from a female donor with multiple sclerosis, enrolled in a pregnancy study. Sequences were derived from peripheral blood, sampled in the second trimester of pregnancy. CDR3 DNA sequence: TGTGCCAGCAGTCCGACAGGGTGGGGGGATGAGGCTTTCTTT. Its protein is CASSPTGWGDEAFF.